The present entry profiles one TCR beta chain with its context. This record belongs to a study of blood T cell repertoires in COVID-19. Looking at the study overall: Recovered status applied to Cohort 3 donors who had two consecutive negative PCRs. It also applied to those with clearance or with symptom resolution.

Assay: immunoSEQ multiplex PCR; the TCRdb copy retains only in-frame clones and omits some. The repertoire holds fewer than 250,000 clones, with more than 75% as singletons. V was clipped by 3 bases and J by 8 bases; unmatched bases: 10. The CDR3 contains 15 residues. Per germline, CDR1 SNHLY and CDR2 FYNNEI. Living in roughly 25 US areas, the participants were between roughly 18 and 90 years of age. The rearrangement joins TRBV2 to TRBJ1-2; 9 bases match TRBD1. Sequencing was done on a sample of PBMCs or T cells enriched from blood (not recorded which). The TCR sequence derives from a man between 25 and 39 years old in a cohort exposed to, infected with or recovered from COVID-19 (not recorded which). For the CDR3, the DNA is TGTGCCAGCAGTGATCCCACGGGACAGGGAAGCGGCTACACCTTC. Amino acid sequence: CASSDPTGQGSGYTF.